These T cell receptor beta chains were read from a single sample in a study of blood T cell repertoires in COVID-19. Sequencing used immunoSEQ multiplex PCR; TCRdb keeps in-frame clones, though not all of them. This table holds 250,000 to 300,000 clones, approximately 90% found once. Sequenced: peripheral blood. These receptors all stem from an older woman with acute or convalescent COVID-19. Each CDR3 is given with its conserved first and last residue.

J gene: TRBJ2-5; V gene: TRBV30; CDR3 protein: CAWSPGQGVETQYF
J gene: TRBJ1-4; V gene: TRBV7-9; CDR3 protein: CASRTGEKLFF
J gene: TRBJ1-1; V gene: TRBV18; CDR3 protein: CASSPRDRVKGTEAFF
J gene: TRBJ1-1; V gene: TRBV29-1; CDR3 protein: CSGTDIRATEAFF
J gene: TRBJ2-2; V gene: TRBV3-1/TRBV3-2; CDR3 protein: CASSPLRGGRDTGELFF
J gene: TRBJ1-6; V gene: TRBV19; CDR3 protein: CASILRGGSNSPLHF
J gene: TRBJ2-5; V gene: TRBV3-1/TRBV3-2; CDR3 protein: CASSRGTSGEETQYF
J gene: TRBJ1-6; V gene: TRBV5-1; CDR3 protein: CASSLDGEGTSPLHF
J gene: TRBJ1-2; V gene: TRBV28; CDR3 protein: CASRPWSGLNYGYTF
J gene: TRBJ2-3; V gene: TRBV7-6; CDR3 protein: CASSHGLLAGVFTDTQYF
J gene: TRBJ1-1; V gene: TRBV7-9; CDR3 protein: CASSLAPELNTEAFF
J gene: TRBJ1-2; V gene: TRBV6-1; CDR3 protein: CASSEGTGSHYGYTF
J gene: TRBJ1-1; V gene: TRBV30; CDR3 protein: CAWSVLRGTEAFF
J gene: TRBJ1-2; V gene: TRBV5-1; CDR3 protein: CASSLRTGGEGYTF
J gene: TRBJ1-1; V gene: TRBV30; CDR3 protein: CAWRPRQGRVNTEAFF
J gene: TRBJ1-2; V gene: TRBV4-1; CDR3 protein: CASSLRREDNYGYTF
J gene: TRBJ2-5; V gene: TRBV4-1; CDR3 protein: CASSLIPGQGETQYF
J gene: TRBJ1-5; V gene: TRBV7-9; CDR3 protein: CASSQDLGPQHF
J gene: TRBJ2-3; V gene: TRBV6-5; CDR3 protein: CASSWSGASTDTQYF
J gene: TRBJ2-7; V gene: TRBV28; CDR3 protein: CASSWGGPYEQYF
J gene: TRBJ1-6; V gene: TRBV7-8; CDR3 protein: CASSLDGRGLGSPLHF
J gene: TRBJ2-7; V gene: TRBV18; CDR3 protein: CASSPLPVASYEQYF
J gene: TRBJ2-1; V gene: TRBV30; CDR3 protein: CAWSGQGVSYNEQFF
J gene: TRBJ1-2; V gene: TRBV6-6; CDR3 protein: CASSYSGQNYGYTF
J gene: TRBJ2-1; V gene: TRBV11-2; CDR3 protein: CASSHGIQKAHEQFF
J gene: TRBJ1-6; V gene: TRBV7-9; CDR3 protein: CASSLVGSGDSPLHF
J gene: TRBJ1-5; V gene: TRBV29-1; CDR3 protein: CSVEGQGASNQPQHF
J gene: TRBJ2-6; V gene: TRBV6-5; CDR3 protein: CASRVDTSGANVLTF
J gene: TRBJ1-4; V gene: TRBV3-1/TRBV3-2; CDR3 protein: CASSQGQGDGEKLFF
J gene: TRBJ2-1; V gene: TRBV6-2/TRBV6-3; CDR3 protein: CASSPRLAGGVNEQFF
J gene: TRBJ2-7; V gene: TRBV5-5; CDR3 protein: CASSHTSGGGYEQYF
J gene: TRBJ2-1; V gene: TRBV19; CDR3 protein: CALGKGALNEQFF
J gene: TRBJ2-3; V gene: TRBV28; CDR3 protein: CASSPRGTRGTDTQYF
J gene: TRBJ1-2; V gene: TRBV5-4; CDR3 protein: CASSLGARSDYGYTF
J gene: TRBJ1-3; V gene: TRBV27; CDR3 protein: CASSLLGGSDTIYF
J gene: TRBJ2-7; V gene: TRBV6-2/TRBV6-3; CDR3 protein: CASSYPRQGGYEQYF